This is a list of T cell receptor beta chains from one sample in a study of vaccination and CD4 T cells after COVID-19. TCRdb reanalysed the PCR reads using MiXCR and keeps one entry per CDR3 protein. The sample includes 11,000 to 15,000 distinct CDR3 sequences, 43% seen only once; the top ten take approximately 15%. The antigens these receptors bind are not known. The sample taken for sequencing was cultured CD4+ T cells from blood. The receptor source for this set is a human donor with COVID-19. Both conserved end residues are part of each CDR3. The D gene is left open where the match is weak. Expanded clones are given a class, and other clones once, few, many or no size at all.

d_call: NA; clone_size: few; v_call: TRBV11-2; j_call: TRBJ1-2; cdr3_nt: TGTGCCAGCAGCCAGGATAGTAACTATGGCTACACCTTC; cdr3_aa: CASSQDSNYGYTF
d_call: TRBD1; clone_size: NA; v_call: TRBV14; j_call: TRBJ2-6; cdr3_nt: TGTGCCAGCAGCCAAGAATTCAGGGGGCATAACGTCCTGACTTTC; cdr3_aa: CASSQEFRGHNVLTF
d_call: TRBD2; clone_size: few; v_call: TRBV20-1; j_call: TRBJ2-1; cdr3_nt: TGCAGTGCTAAGTGGACTAGCGGCTATTTGGAGCAGTTCTTC; cdr3_aa: CSAKWTSGYLEQFF
d_call: NA; clone_size: NA; v_call: TRBV19; j_call: TRBJ2-2; cdr3_nt: TGTGCCAGTAGTATGCTGGCGGGCACCGGGGAGCTGTTTTTT; cdr3_aa: CASSMLAGTGELFF
d_call: TRBD2; clone_size: NA; v_call: TRBV7-2; j_call: TRBJ2-6; cdr3_nt: TGTGCCAGCAGCTTAGAGGCTAGCGGGGCACCCAAACTCTCTGGGGCCAACGTCCTGACTTTC; cdr3_aa: CASSLEASGAPKLSGANVLTF
d_call: NA; clone_size: medium-sized; v_call: TRBV7-3; j_call: TRBJ1-1; cdr3_nt: TGTGCCAGCAGCAGAGCAGGATACACTGAAGCTTTCTTT; cdr3_aa: CASSRAGYTEAFF
d_call: TRBD1; clone_size: few; v_call: TRBV7-3; j_call: TRBJ2-4; cdr3_nt: TGTGCCAGCAGCTTAGGGACGTGGACAGGGGGAACCAAAAACATTCAGTACTTC; cdr3_aa: CASSLGTWTGGTKNIQYF
d_call: TRBD1; clone_size: NA; v_call: TRBV4-2; j_call: TRBJ2-2; cdr3_nt: TGTGCCAGCAGCCACCCCGACAGGGCCGGCGGGGAGCTGTTTTTT; cdr3_aa: CASSHPDRAGGELFF
d_call: NA; clone_size: few; v_call: TRBV11-2; j_call: TRBJ2-1; cdr3_nt: TGTGCCAGCAGGCAATCGGGCGGGGTCAATGAGCAGTTCTTC; cdr3_aa: CASRQSGGVNEQFF
d_call: TRBD1; clone_size: few; v_call: TRBV5-5; j_call: TRBJ1-6; cdr3_nt: TGTGCCAGCAACGCCGGGACAGGGAATTCACCCCTCCACTTT; cdr3_aa: CASNAGTGNSPLHF
d_call: NA; clone_size: NA; v_call: TRBV20-1; j_call: TRBJ1-2; cdr3_nt: TGCAGTGCTACGGACGGCTCCCTTTATGGCTACACCTTC; cdr3_aa: CSATDGSLYGYTF
d_call: TRBD2; clone_size: NA; v_call: TRBV30; j_call: TRBJ2-3; cdr3_nt: TGTGCCTGGAGTACACCCGGACTAGCGGGTACAGATACGCAGTATTTT; cdr3_aa: CAWSTPGLAGTDTQYF
d_call: TRBD1; clone_size: few; v_call: TRBV7-3; j_call: TRBJ2-5; cdr3_nt: TGTGCCAGCAGCAAGGGGACAGGGAGGAGGGAGACCCAGTACTTC; cdr3_aa: CASSKGTGRRETQYF
d_call: TRBD1; clone_size: few; v_call: TRBV24-1; j_call: TRBJ1-2; cdr3_nt: TGTGCCACCAGTGACCCAGGGACAGGGGGGTATGGCTACACCTTC; cdr3_aa: CATSDPGTGGYGYTF
d_call: NA; clone_size: NA; v_call: TRBV9; j_call: TRBJ1-1; cdr3_nt: TGTGCCAGCAGCGTCCAGACAGCTAACACTGAAGCTTTCTTT; cdr3_aa: CASSVQTANTEAFF
d_call: TRBD2; clone_size: NA; v_call: TRBV11-2; j_call: TRBJ2-3; cdr3_nt: TGTGCCAGCAGCTTATCGGGGGGAAACACAGATACGCAGTATTTT; cdr3_aa: CASSLSGGNTDTQYF
d_call: NA; clone_size: few; v_call: TRBV6-5; j_call: TRBJ2-7; cdr3_nt: TGTGCCAGCAGTTACGGGACTCAGACAGTCGAGCAGTACTTC; cdr3_aa: CASSYGTQTVEQYF
d_call: NA; clone_size: NA; v_call: TRBV2; j_call: TRBJ1-2; cdr3_nt: TGTGCCAGCAGTGAAATGGGGGCGGGCTACACCTTC; cdr3_aa: CASSEMGAGYTF
d_call: NA; clone_size: few; v_call: TRBV11-1; j_call: TRBJ2-3; cdr3_nt: TGTGCCAGCAGCTTAAGGTTCACAGATACGCAGTATTTT; cdr3_aa: CASSLRFTDTQYF
d_call: NA; clone_size: hyperexpanded; v_call: TRBV7-3; j_call: TRBJ2-5; cdr3_nt: TGTGCCAGCAGCCGAAGTTCGACGGAGACCCAGTACTTC; cdr3_aa: CASSRSSTETQYF
d_call: NA; clone_size: NA; v_call: TRBV7-3; j_call: TRBJ2-6; cdr3_nt: TGTGCCAGCAGCGCGACAGGGACTCTCTCTGGGGCCAACGTCCTGACTTTC; cdr3_aa: CASSATGTLSGANVLTF
d_call: NA; clone_size: few; v_call: TRBV2; j_call: TRBJ1-1; cdr3_nt: TGTGCCAGCAGAGTCCAAGGGACTGAAGCTTTCTTT; cdr3_aa: CASRVQGTEAFF
d_call: NA; clone_size: once; v_call: TRBV9; j_call: TRBJ1-1; cdr3_nt: TGTGCCAGCAGCGTAGATCCGGGGGGTTCGGGTGAAGCTTTCTTT; cdr3_aa: CASSVDPGGSGEAFF
d_call: NA; clone_size: NA; v_call: TRBV6-2/TRBV6-3; j_call: TRBJ2-7; cdr3_nt: TGTGCCAGCAGTTATCGAGGACCTCGCTCCTACGAGCAGTACTTC; cdr3_aa: CASSYRGPRSYEQYF
d_call: TRBD2; clone_size: NA; v_call: TRBV27; j_call: TRBJ2-4; cdr3_nt: TGTGCCAGCAGTTTGGGGCTGGAGCGGGGGGGCCCTGTAGCCAAAAACATTCAGTACTTC; cdr3_aa: CASSLGLERGGPVAKNIQYF
d_call: NA; clone_size: once; v_call: TRBV7-8; j_call: TRBJ2-1; cdr3_nt: TGTGCCAGCAGCTTAAGGGATTACAATGAGCAGTTCTTC; cdr3_aa: CASSLRDYNEQFF
d_call: NA; clone_size: NA; v_call: TRBV5-4; j_call: TRBJ1-1; cdr3_nt: TGTGCCAGCAGGGCACAGAACACTGAAGCTTTCTTT; cdr3_aa: CASRAQNTEAFF
d_call: NA; clone_size: few; v_call: TRBV19; j_call: TRBJ1-1; cdr3_nt: TGTGCCAGTAGTATAGGTGGTGGGGTGTGGGAGGCTTTCTTT; cdr3_aa: CASSIGGGVWEAFF
d_call: NA; clone_size: few; v_call: TRBV20-1; j_call: TRBJ1-5; cdr3_nt: TGCAGTGCTAGAGGGAGCCAAGGGGGCAATCAGCCCCAGCATTTT; cdr3_aa: CSARGSQGGNQPQHF
d_call: NA; clone_size: NA; v_call: TRBV6-1; j_call: TRBJ2-7; cdr3_nt: TGTGCCAGCAGTAAAACTGGCTACGAGCAGTACTTC; cdr3_aa: CASSKTGYEQYF
d_call: TRBD1; clone_size: NA; v_call: TRBV5-5; j_call: TRBJ1-1; cdr3_nt: TGTGCCAGCTTTACCGGGACAGGGTTCACTGAAGCTTTCTTT; cdr3_aa: CASFTGTGFTEAFF
d_call: NA; clone_size: NA; v_call: TRBV6-5; j_call: TRBJ1-5; cdr3_nt: TGTGCCAGCAGTTACTCGGGGATGGATCAGCCCCAGCATTTT; cdr3_aa: CASSYSGMDQPQHF
d_call: TRBD1; clone_size: few; v_call: TRBV20-1; j_call: TRBJ2-2; cdr3_nt: TGCAGTGCTAGAGACGGACAGGGGAACACCGGGGAGCTGTTTTTT; cdr3_aa: CSARDGQGNTGELFF
d_call: TRBD2; clone_size: few; v_call: TRBV6-5; j_call: TRBJ2-3; cdr3_nt: TGTGCCAGCAGTTACCCCCGAGCGGGGTCAACCACAGATACGCAGTATTTT; cdr3_aa: CASSYPRAGSTTDTQYF
d_call: NA; clone_size: NA; v_call: TRBV19; j_call: TRBJ1-5; cdr3_nt: TGTGCCGTAAGTGGCACAGGAGGTGGGCCCCAGCATTTT; cdr3_aa: CAVSGTGGGPQHF
d_call: TRBD1; clone_size: few; v_call: TRBV19; j_call: TRBJ2-3; cdr3_nt: TGTGCCAGTACCCCCGGCCCGGGACAGGGGGGAAATACGCAGTATTTT; cdr3_aa: CASTPGPGQGGNTQYF
d_call: NA; clone_size: NA; v_call: TRBV6-1; j_call: TRBJ1-2; cdr3_nt: TGTGCCAGCAGGGGTAACTATGGCTACACCTTC; cdr3_aa: CASRGNYGYTF
d_call: NA; clone_size: NA; v_call: TRBV2; j_call: TRBJ1-1; cdr3_nt: TGTGCCAGCTCCCCCCCGGGGGTAATGAACACTGAAGCTTTCTTT; cdr3_aa: CASSPPGVMNTEAFF
d_call: TRBD1; clone_size: few; v_call: TRBV6-1; j_call: TRBJ2-5; cdr3_nt: TGTGCCAGCAGTGCCAACAGGGGGCTTGGGGAGACCCAGTACTTC; cdr3_aa: CASSANRGLGETQYF
d_call: NA; clone_size: NA; v_call: TRBV30; j_call: TRBJ1-2; cdr3_nt: TGTGCCTGGAGCGGGGGCTTTCCTGACGGTGGCTACACCTTC; cdr3_aa: CAWSGGFPDGGYTF
d_call: NA; clone_size: NA; v_call: TRBV5-6; j_call: TRBJ2-3; cdr3_nt: TGTGCCAGCAGGCCGGCAGGGACGACAGATACGCAGTATTTT; cdr3_aa: CASRPAGTTDTQYF
d_call: NA; clone_size: NA; v_call: TRBV5-1; j_call: TRBJ2-2; cdr3_nt: TGCGCCAGCAGCTTGGAGTATGACGGGGAGCTGTTTTTT; cdr3_aa: CASSLEYDGELFF
d_call: TRBD1; clone_size: few; v_call: TRBV7-2; j_call: TRBJ1-2; cdr3_nt: TGTGCCAGCAGCAAGAGGGGGCAGACCGGGCATGGCTACACCTTC; cdr3_aa: CASSKRGQTGHGYTF
d_call: TRBD1; clone_size: few; v_call: TRBV7-6; j_call: TRBJ1-6; cdr3_nt: TGTGCCAGCAGCTTAAAGAGAGGGGACAGGGTAGACAATTCACCCCTCCACTTT; cdr3_aa: CASSLKRGDRVDNSPLHF
d_call: TRBD1; clone_size: few; v_call: TRBV6-4; j_call: TRBJ1-2; cdr3_nt: TGTGCCAGCAGTGACTCCACAGGGGGGCTCGGCTACACCTTC; cdr3_aa: CASSDSTGGLGYTF
d_call: NA; clone_size: few; v_call: TRBV27; j_call: TRBJ1-2; cdr3_nt: TGTGCCAGCAGTTTATCGAGAGGGGTCTATGGCTACACCTTC; cdr3_aa: CASSLSRGVYGYTF
d_call: TRBD1; clone_size: NA; v_call: TRBV7-2; j_call: TRBJ1-2; cdr3_nt: TGTGCCAGCAGTTTAAGGACAGGGGGCGCGGTTGGCTACACCTTC; cdr3_aa: CASSLRTGGAVGYTF
d_call: NA; clone_size: NA; v_call: TRBV20-1; j_call: TRBJ2-3; cdr3_nt: TGCAGTGCTAGCCCAGGGGACCTCACAGATACGCAGTATTTT; cdr3_aa: CSASPGDLTDTQYF